This TCR beta chain was recovered during a study of blood T cell repertoires in COVID-19. V shed 5 bases, J shed 0 bases, and the junction held 20 bases outside the gene matches. This CDR3 spans 21 amino acids. CDR1 and CDR2 from the germline V gene are LNHDA and SQIVND (reference sequence). The method was immunoSEQ multiplex PCR; TCRdb's version includes in-frame clones alone and lacks a portion of them. The sample has around 160,000 clones, approximately 91% seen once. Sequenced sample: peripheral blood. The V call is TRBV19, the J call TRBJ2-7; TRBD2 aligns across 12 bases. The sequence came from a man younger than 35 with acute or convalescent COVID-19. Here the CDR3 reads CASSHVPPSLLAGGSSYEQYF. The CDR3 DNA reads as TGTGCCAGTAGTCATGTCCCCCCGTCCTTACTAGCGGGGGGCTCCTCCTACGAGCAGTACTTC.